These T cell receptor beta chains were read from a single sample in a study of blood T cell repertoires in COVID-19. Here immunoSEQ multiplex PCR was the method, and the copy in TCRdb shows in-frame clones only, minus some. The sample includes about 150,000 clones, around four fifths seen only once; the top ten take roughly 2.3%. Source material: peripheral blood. Receptors were obtained from a man between 65 and 85 years old with acute or convalescent COVID-19. Each CDR3 is given with its conserved first and last residue. The D gene is left open where the match is weak. Clone size is not always given. Where it is, it says once, few, many or a class for expanded clones.

TRBJ1-1 TRBV5-1 . . CASSTARGQNTEAFF TGCGCCAGCAGCACCGCAAGAGGACAGAACACTGAAGCTTTCTTT
TRBJ2-7 TRBV6-5 . . CASTLVSYEQYF TGTGCCAGCACTCTCGTCTCCTACGAGCAGTACTTC
TRBJ1-3 TRBV9 TRBD1 . CASSVASQGDSGNTIYF TGTGCCAGCAGCGTAGCTTCGCAGGGGGACTCTGGAAACACCATATATTTT
TRBJ2-2 TRBV28 TRBD2 . CASSVSGRTGELFF TGTGCCAGCAGTGTTAGCGGGAGGACCGGGGAGCTGTTTTTT
TRBJ2-3 TRBV29-1 TRBD1 . CSVRTGSSTDTQYF TGCAGCGTCCGGACAGGATCTAGCACAGATACGCAGTATTTT
TRBJ2-5 TRBV24-1 . . CATSDPRGGGSQGTQYF TGTGCCACCAGTGACCCGAGGGGGGGCGGGAGCCAGGGGACCCAGTACTTC
TRBJ1-1 TRBV12-3/TRBV12-4 TRBD1 . CASSFGTVAFF TGTGCCAGCAGTTTTGGGACAGTGGCTTTCTTT
TRBJ2-3 TRBV5-1 TRBD2 . CASSPEAGGPIDTQYF TGCGCCAGCAGCCCCGAGGCGGGGGGGCCAATAGATACGCAGTATTTT
TRBJ2-7 TRBV18 TRBD1 . CASSPPGGVYEQYF TGTGCCAGCTCACCACCAGGGGGCGTCTACGAGCAGTACTTC
TRBJ2-1 TRBV18 . . CASPDNEQFF TGTGCCAGTCCAGACAATGAGCAGTTCTTC
TRBJ1-1 TRBV19 TRBD1 . CASSPRQGRNTEAFF TGTGCCAGTAGTCCCCGACAGGGGAGGAACACTGAAGCTTTCTTT
TRBJ2-1 TRBV11-2 TRBD2 . CASSLDREARLIREQFF TGTGCCAGCAGCTTAGATCGGGAGGCTAGATTAATACGGGAGCAGTTCTTC
TRBJ1-3 TRBV3-1/TRBV3-2 TRBD1 . CASRPGTAGNTIYF TGTGCCAGCAGACCTGGGACAGCTGGAAACACCATATATTTT
TRBJ1-4 TRBV11-2 . . CASSLGSGGRNEKLFF TGTGCCAGCAGCTTAGGATCGGGAGGACGGAATGAAAAACTGTTTTTT
TRBJ1-1 TRBV7-9 . . CASSSQQGGTEAFF TGTGCCAGCAGCTCCCAACAGGGCGGGACTGAAGCTTTCTTT
TRBJ2-7 TRBV19 . . CASPTEYPYEQYF TGTGCCAGTCCCACAGAATATCCCTACGAGCAGTACTTC
TRBJ1-1 TRBV29-1 TRBD1 . CSFRLTGDTEAFF TGCAGCTTTAGACTTACAGGGGACACTGAAGCTTTCTTT
TRBJ1-3 TRBV10-3 TRBD1 . CAISERQGASGNTIYF TGTGCCATCAGTGAACGACAGGGGGCTTCTGGAAACACCATATATTTT
TRBJ1-1 TRBV2 TRBD1 . CASMTSGGRVNTEAFF TGTGCCAGCATGACATCAGGGGGTCGAGTGAACACTGAAGCTTTCTTT
TRBJ1-3 TRBV19 . . CASVDSDGNTIYF TGTGCCAGTGTGGACAGCGACGGAAACACCATATATTTT
TRBJ2-1 TRBV25-1 TRBD2 . CASSASGGASHEQFF TGTGCCAGCAGTGCTAGCGGGGGTGCCTCCCATGAGCAGTTCTTC
TRBJ2-1 TRBV2 TRBD2 . CASSSPGLAGGEQFF TGTGCCAGCAGTTCTCCGGGACTAGCGGGGGGGGAGCAGTTCTTC
TRBJ2-3 TRBV28 TRBD1 . CASSRPEGAATQYF TGTGCCAGCAGCCGTCCTGAGGGGGCAGCTACGCAGTATTTT
TRBJ2-6 TRBV15 . . CATAWGTGANVLTF TGTGCCACCGCTTGGGGGACAGGGGCCAACGTCCTGACTTTC
TRBJ2-1 TRBV11-2 TRBD2 . CASSFRTSGDEQFF TGTGCCAGCAGCTTTCGGACTAGCGGTGATGAGCAGTTCTTC
TRBJ2-3 TRBV27 . . CASSIVNRADTQYF TGTGCCAGCAGTATCGTAAACAGGGCAGATACGCAGTATTTT
TRBJ1-6 TRBV3-1/TRBV3-2 . . CASSPGYNSPLHF TGTGCCAGCAGCCCAGGGTATAATTCACCCCTCCACTTT
TRBJ1-6 TRBV5-5 . once CASSSGLRNSPLHF TGTGCCAGCAGCTCGGGACTTAGGAATTCACCCCTCCACTTT
TRBJ2-1 TRBV5-6 . . CASRGHPRYNEQFF TGTGCCAGCAGGGGACACCCGCGTTACAATGAGCAGTTCTTC
TRBJ1-4 TRBV2 . . CASSEGSQGKEKLFF TGTGCCAGCAGTGAAGGCAGTCAGGGGAAAGAAAAACTGTTTTTT